This TCR beta chain was identified during a study of shared clonotypes between healthy human individuals. The overall study: Aged 18 to 49, the donors were a couple of women and a few men. CD8 memory received one plate per donor, CD8 naive two, CD4 memory three and CD4 naive three.

Terminally differentiated effector memory CD45RA+ cells were excluded from the naive CD8 cells, which were CD45RO-negative and positively selected for CCR7. The donor cohort consisted entirely of Caucasian adults residing in Nashville, Tennessee. Assay used: immunoSEQ multiplex PCR; TCRdb lists only in-frame clones, some missing. The sample yields around 2.1 million clones, around 93% seen once. On this clone: Its antigen is currently unknown.

Study outcomes and limitations: Relative to memory subsets, naive subsets generally showed larger estimated richness.

The ends were cut back, 8 bases at V and 0 bases at J, with 14 bases in the middle. Germline CDR1 and CDR2: SNHLY and FYNNEI. The CDR3 covers 15 residues. This TCR was recovered from a man aged 18 to 30 in good health. Some clones in this sample may be carry-over from other donors' samples. Sequencing was performed on naive CD8+ T cells from PBMCs. This chain uses TRBV2 with TRBJ1-5; D is unresolved. The CDR3 region is CASQKGRYSNQPQHF. CDR3 in DNA: TGTGCCAGCCAAAAAGGACGGTATAGCAATCAGCCCCAGCATTTT.